Listed here are 22 T cell receptor beta chains from one sample, sequenced in a study of tumor-infiltrating lymphocytes in primary liver carcinoma. RNA and DNA were co-extracted from 20-30 mg of unsorted bulk tissue. A constant-region primer served to make TCR beta cDNA from approximately 490 ng total RNA. Each TCR beta library was derived from three nested multiplex PCR rounds that employed slightly modified ARM-PCR. It was with TRBV1-TRBV30 forward primers and a C-beta reverse primer that the first two PCR rounds were run, at about 10 cycles each. TCRdb reanalysed the multiplex PCR reads using MiXCR and keeps one entry per CDR3 protein. Of 55,000 to 65,000 distinct CDR3 sequences in the sample, around 64% were seen once. The source material was liver tumor tissue from sampling region 2. Subset defined: tumor region T2, inferior pole. These receptors were obtained from a middle-aged man with primary liver carcinoma and hepatitis B virus infection.

The genes are TRBV10-2 and TRBJ1-2, with TRBD1 identical over 7 bases. Germline loops: CDR1 WSHSY, CDR2 SAAADI. The CDR3 runs to 14 residues. The V gene end was trimmed by 6 bases and the J gene end by 8 bases; junction bases not matched to a gene: 12. The CDR3 loop is CASSRDRAFDGYTF. The CDR3 DNA reads as TGCGCCAGCAGCCGTGACAGGGCCTTTGACGGCTACACCTTC.

Regarding this clonotype: The conserved final phenylalanine or tryptophan is absent from the CDR3, which likely points to a read error. This chain connects TRBV20-1 to TRBJ2-1, with D possibly TRBD2 on 5 matching bases. Germline V CDR1 and CDR2: DFQATT, SNEGSKA (reference sequence). V was pared by 2 bases and J by 7 bases, with 21 bases between. CDR3 length: 16 residues. CDR3 in DNA: TGCAGTGCTAGATCCCGAGCGGAGCTCTCTTCTAATGAGCAGTTCGTC. Translating it yields CSARSRAELSSNEQFV.

Points on this clonotype: Being one base from a much bigger clone, this may be a read error. In DNA, the CDR3 is TGCAGCGTTGAGAACAGGCCAGATACGCAGTATTTT. This encodes CSVENRPDTQYF. V and J are TRBV29-1 and TRBJ2-3; D might be TRBD1 (5 bases). V lost 3 bases to trimming and J lost 4 bases, with 8 bases between them. Germline V CDR1 and CDR2: SQVTM, ANQGSEA. The CDR3 totals 12 residues.

A word on this clonotype: The junction shows a germline mismatch at one end, possibly a read error. The chain joins TRBV6-5 to TRBJ2-2, with a tentative D call TRBD2 (5 bases). This CDR3 spans 14 amino acids. Germline V gives CDR1 MNHEY, CDR2 SVGAGI. The CDR3 sequence is CASRKRLNTGEMFF. Written as DNA, the CDR3 is TGTGCCAGCAGGAAGAGATTAAACACCGGGGAGATGTTTTTT.

The chain carries TRBV30 and TRBJ2-6; 9 bases fit TRBD1. There are 17 residues in the CDR3. With V trimmed by 8 bases and J by 0 bases, 11 bases remained unmatched. CDR1 and CDR2 (germline): GTSNPN, SVGIG (reference sequence). CDR3 bases: TGTGCCCGAAGTGGGACAGGGAGTGACTCTGGGGCCAACGTCCTGACTTTC. Translated, it gives CARSGTGSDSGANVLTF.

The chain recombines TRBV4-3 with TRBJ2-3, with D possibly matching TRBD2 (6 bases). The length of the CDR3 is 17 residues. V shed 11 bases and J shed 3 bases, with 27 bases lying between them. The germline V gene encodes CDR1 LGHNA and CDR2 YSLEER. CDR3 sequence reads: CAGSQDTDAGRTDTQYF. CDR3 in DNA: TGCGCCGGTAGCCAGGATACCGACGCGGGAAGAACAGATACGCAGTATTTT.

As to this clonotype: A read error may account for a junction end that differs from germline. The chain uses TRBV12-3 or TRBV12-4 and TRBJ2-7; weak D call: TRBD1 (6 bases). The CDR3 contains 15 residues. The CDR3 nucleotides are TGTCCCAGTAGTATGGGGACATGGGGGTCCTACGAGCAGTACTTC. This encodes CPSSMGTWGSYEQYF.

V gene TRBV6-1 combines with J gene TRBJ2-7; D is uncertain. The CDR3 is 13 residues long. Germline V CDR1 and CDR2: MNHNS, SASEGT. Trimming took off 5 bases at V and 1 base at J, with 9 bases between the two ends. The CDR3 nucleotides read TGTGCCAGCAGTATCGAGCCATCCTACGAGCAGTACTTC. Translation: CASSIEPSYEQYF.

Notes on this clonotype: A much larger clone lies a single base off, so this may be a read error. The chain employs TRBV2 and TRBJ2-1; D perhaps matches TRBD1 (5 bases). This CDR3 has 15 amino acids. The V gene lost 11 bases and the J gene lost 0 bases, with 17 bases spanning the gap. CDR1 and CDR2 from the germline V gene are SNHLY and FYNNEI. The CDR3 DNA sequence: TGTGCCGGTAGTCAGGACAAAAGCTCCTACAATGAGCAGTTCTTC. Translating gives CAGSQDKSSYNEQFF.

This clonotype was observed a single time. The chain employs TRBV11-2 and TRBJ2-7, with D unresolved. The CDR3 totals 15 residues. Germline values: CDR1 SGHAT, CDR2 FQNNGV. Trimming removed 5 bases at V and 3 bases at J, with 17 bases between. The CDR3 nucleotides are TGTGCCAGCAGCCTATCTGTGGAAATATTCTACGAGCAGTACTTC. It is translated as CASSLSVEIFYEQYF.

Of note for this clonotype: Possible read error: a much larger clone is one base away. The V and J genes are TRBV28 and TRBJ2-7, with D tentatively TRBD2 (5 bases). This CDR3 has 12 amino acids. CDR1 and CDR2 from the germline V gene are MDHEN and SYDVKM. For the CDR3, the DNA is TGTGCCAGCAACGGGGTTTCCTACGACCAGTACTTC. Residues: CASNGVSYDQYF.

V and J are TRBV12-3 or TRBV12-4 and TRBJ2-7; D might be TRBD1 or TRBD2, each matching 6 bases. V gave up 6 bases and J gave up 4 bases, with 13 bases separating them. The CDR3 totals 13 residues. The CDR3 DNA reads TGTGCCAGCAGAGGGGGGATTAGGTACGAGCAGTACTTC. It specifies CASRGGIRYEQYF.

A word on this clonotype: Relative to the germline gene, one junction end is altered; a read error may explain this. V gene TRBV13 combines with J gene TRBJ2-1, with D hard to call. The CDR3 is 11 residues long. In germline, CDR1 is PRHDT, CDR2 FYEKMQ (reference sequence). The CDR3 DNA is TGTGCCAACAGCACGTACAATGAGCAGTTCTTC. This encodes CANSTYNEQFF.

The J gene is TRBJ2-1, the V gene TRBV12-3 or TRBV12-4; 13 bases align to TRBD2. The V gene end was trimmed by 7 bases and the J gene end by 7 bases; junction bases not matched to a gene: 13. CDR3 size: 17 residues. CDR3 coding DNA: TGTGCCAGCAATCTACTAGCGGGAGGGCTTACAGGGAATGAGCAGTTCTTC. This sequence encodes CASNLLAGGLTGNEQFF.

On this clonotype: An end of the junction does not agree with germline; a read error may underlie this. The chain employs TRBV5-1 and TRBJ2-1; a possible D gene is TRBD2 (5 bases). The V gene's germline CDR1 is SGHRS and CDR2 YFSETQ. This CDR3 has 15 residues. The chain's CDR3 is CASSLAGEPYNGQFF. Here the CDR3 DNA reads TGCGCCAGCAGCTTGGCTGGGGAGCCCTACAATGGGCAGTTCTTC.

Turning to this clonotype: The CDR3 carries no conserved terminal phenylalanine or tryptophan, so it likely arises from a read error. This sequence joins TRBV12-5 and TRBJ2-3, with D possibly TRBD2 on 5 matching bases. The germline V gene has CDR1 LGHNT and CDR2 FRNRAP. This CDR3 has 14 residues. CDR3 region: CPSADQLGVHTQYS. CDR3 in DNA: TGTCCTAGTGCCGACCAACTGGGAGTGCATACGCAGTATTCT.

On this clonotype: A read error may explain this, as a much larger clone is one base away. The rearrangement links TRBV20-1 to TRBJ1-1; no firm D call. This CDR3 comprises 11 residues. In germline, CDR1 is DFQATT, CDR2 SNEGSKA (reference sequence). The CDR3 DNA follows: TGCAGTGCTCCCGGACGGCAGAAAGCTATCTTT. Its translation is CSAPGRQKAIF.

In its sample, this clonotype ranks as large. The chain uses TRBV29-1 and TRBJ1-4, with TRBD1 as a possible D gene (5 bases). Germline values: CDR1 SQVTM, CDR2 ANQGSEA. This CDR3 comprises 13 residues. Between the trimmed V and J ends, which lost 6 bases and 7 bases, there was a span of 15 bases. This CDR3 reads CSVRGGSGEKLFF. As DNA, the CDR3 is TGCAGCGTGAGGGGAGGGTCGGGTGAAAAACTGTTTTTT.

About this clonotype itself: The junction shows a germline mismatch at one end, possibly a read error. The CDR3, as DNA: TGCGCCAACAGCCAAGATCTTAGCAGCAGCTCCTACAATGAGCAGTTCTTC. Its protein product is CANSQDLSSSSYNEQFF. The J gene is TRBJ2-1, the V gene TRBV4-3; D is unresolved. The CDR3 sequence is 17 residues long. Germline assignment: CDR1 LGHNA and CDR2 YSLEER.

This clonotype appeared many times. The chain joins TRBV7-8 to TRBJ2-4; 10 bases map to TRBD1. V lost 5 bases and J lost 1; bases outside the gene matches: 8. The CDR3 runs to 17 residues. The germline V gene encodes CDR1 SGHVS and CDR2 FQNEAQ. CDR3 sequence reads: CASSPETGQGAKNIQYF. The CDR3 DNA follows: TGTGCCAGCAGCCCTGAAACGGGACAGGGGGCCAAAAACATTCAGTACTTC.

Comment on this clonotype: This CDR3 fails to terminate in the conserved phenylalanine or tryptophan, so it likely reflects a read error. The limits of the CDR3 on the DNA are not certain, so only TCRdb's listed CDR3 is given. CDR3 sequence: CASSRRHLGDSGNIEAFI. The chain uses TRBV11-2 and TRBJ1-1. Per germline, CDR1 SGHAT and CDR2 FQNNGV. The CDR3 comprises 18 residues, both ends counted.

Worth noting for this clonotype: A read error may be the cause here, since a much bigger clone is one base away. The chain employs TRBV29-1 and TRBJ1-3; D call uncertain. There are 12 residues in the CDR3. CDR1 is SQVTM, CDR2 ANQGSEA, per germline. The CDR3 nucleotides are TGCAGCGTTGAGGGAGATGGACACACCATATATTTT. Its protein is CSVEGDGHTIYF. Full variable domain (remainder filled in from reference TRBV29-1 and TRBJ1-3): SAVISQKPSRDICQRGTSLTIQCQVDSQVTMMFWYRQQPGQSLTLIATANQGSEATYESGFVIDKFPISRPNLTFSTLTVSNMSPEDSSIYLCSVEGDGHTIYFGEGSWLTVV.